This T cell receptor beta chain was sequenced in a study of blood T cells in healthy people across ages (dated by TCRdb to the mid-2010s). The study in broad terms: In model experiments, template switching captured roughly one uniquely barcoded TCR beta cDNA molecule for every two T cells. To track age-related changes in TCR beta repertoire diversity, the study relied on deep sequencing normalized with unique cDNA molecular identifiers. The donors were split into four age groups: young (average 16 years), middle-aged (39), aged (approximately 59) and long-lived (82). To avoid experimental bias, donors of different ages were spread randomly across the sequencing lanes. Two additional independent replicas of 1 million unique cDNA reads from the same blood draw were analyzed for two donors (one aged 18 to 29 and one aged 80 or older).

Including the terminal cysteine and phenylalanine, the CDR3 comprises 16 residues. Only the CDR3 portion is preserved as DNA: 48 bases, with reading frame beginning at the first base. In the germline V gene, CDR1 corresponds to MDHEN and CDR2 to SYDVKM. The library came from 5' RACE. The data were produced on an Illumina HiSeq 2500. The second PCR ran for about 6 to 12 cycles and used a J-beta primer mix along with a sample-barcoded 5' primer. A unique molecular identifier was introduced onto each TCR beta cDNA molecule by a template-switch 5' adaptor carrying 12 random nucleotides. Each sample yielded at least 2.5 million CDR3-containing paired-end reads. First-strand cDNA synthesis was performed from all RNA using the Mint cDNA synthesis kit, with priming by a TRBC-specific oligonucleotide. Following uracil-DNA glycosylase treatment, all cDNA underwent a first 18-cycle PCR with the universal primers M1SS and BC2_uni_R. As for the authors' bioinformatics: For normalization, 1 million high-quality reads, each with a distinct molecular identifier, were randomly selected from each sample. Reads sharing molecular identifiers were discarded rather than binned into consensus sequences. MiTCR, set to a Q25 quality threshold and the strictest error-elimination algorithm, was used for CDR3 identification, clonotype clustering and error correction. A nonparametric unseen species model using Euler transformation provided a lower-bound estimate of total TCR beta diversity. TCRdb redid the processing of the public reads, applying fastp at Q25 and MiXCR, and retained in-frame beta chains. Rows with one shared CDR3 protein collapse into an entry with the most common genes and DNA. These V and J calls are TCRdb output, not the study's own analysis. In this sample the table shows some 750,000 distinct CDR3 sequences, around a fifth of which occur a single time. Jointly, the top ten make up 22% of the sample.

Systemically healthy Caucasian individuals from Russia, 35 to 40 in total and aged roughly 6 to 100 years, were included as donors. Roughly 9.5 milliliters of peripheral blood were drawn from each donor into EDTA-treated Vacutainer tubes. PBMCs were isolated by Ficoll-Paque density-gradient centrifugation, with at least 6.5 million obtained per sample. Trizol reagent was used to extract total RNA from the PBMCs, yielding at least 5.5 micrograms per sample. Naive CD45RAhigh/CD27high T cell percentages were measured by flow cytometry on a PBMC aliquot from every donor. About this clonotype: No antigen is known for it. No clone much larger than this one lies a single base away; base qualities are absent.

Results and caveats for the whole study, not just this receptor: There was a strong correlation between observed TCR beta diversity and the percentage of naive T cells measured by flow cytometry. Conclusive comparison of naive and antigen-experienced compartments was prevented by the profiling of bulk unsorted PBMCs. Compared with the aged group, more naive CD4+ T cells, fewer expanded clones and increased TCR diversity were shown by the long-lived group, suggesting age selection. Estimates of total diversity from one million sequenced T cells were regarded as lower bounds and underestimates. Because the CMV infection status of the donors was unknown, age-related changes in expanded clonotypes may potentially have been confounded. As age increased, observed TCR beta diversity per million T cells dropped in a roughly linear way, and a significant reduction was already evident by age 40.

The sequencing input was blood. The receptor chain draws on TRBV28 and TRBJ2-5; TRBD2 is possibly the D segment (6 matching bases). The better agreement between TRBJ2-7 and the DNA end casts doubt on the J call. This receptor was taken from a man aged 65-85 years in good health. The DNA sequence is TGTGCCAGCAGTTTACGCGGGGCCGACCATAGGTACGAGCAGTACTTC. The encoded protein is CASSLRGADHRYEQYF.